The 4 T cell receptor beta chains presented below share a single source sample, sequenced in a study of blood T cell repertoires in COVID-19 (dated by TCRdb to 2018 to 2021). The library came from the immunoSEQ multiplex PCR assay. The immuneACCESS repertoire file appears here via TCRdb, limited to in-frame rearrangements. These files lack a portion of the clones; in checked studies, under half of the deficit traces to unresolved V genes, and the cause of the others is not known. This sample is represented by 150,000 or so clones; around nine tenths of them were singletons. The ten largest clones capture about 0.6% of the sample. Sequences were obtained from peripheral blood. The receptors derive from a man aged 55 to 70 with COVID-19, enrolled during active disease.

J is TRBJ1-1 and V is TRBV18; D unresolved. The CDR3 is made up of 13 amino acids. Germline V lookup: CDR1 KGHSH, CDR2 LQKENI. V was cut by 3 bases and J by 6 bases, with 11 bases left in between. This chain's CDR3 is CASSPSQSPEAFF. The DNA for the CDR3 is TGTGCCAGCTCACCGTCCCAGTCCCCTGAAGCTTTCTTT.

The V call is TRBV6-2 or TRBV6-3, the J call TRBJ1-1, with D uncertain. Germline V gene sequence: CDR1 MNHEY, CDR2 SVGEGT. Between the trimmed V and J ends, which lost 5 bases and 4 bases, there was a span of 14 bases. This CDR3 is 14 amino acids long. DNA for the CDR3: TGTGCCAGCAGTCGTTTGATAACTTTCACTGAAGCTTTCTTT. It encodes CASSRLITFTEAFF.

The chain links TRBV3-1 (or the pseudogene TRBV3-2) to TRBJ2-1; TRBD2 might be the D (6 bases). Trimming left V 4 bases short and J 7 bases short, with 8 bases between. CDR1 is LGHDT, CDR2 YNNKEL, per germline (reference sequence). This CDR3 region has 12 residues. The CDR3 reads CASSLSGNEQFF. The CDR3, as DNA: TGTGCCAGCAGCCTGAGCGGGAATGAGCAGTTCTTC.

V gene TRBV2 combines with J gene TRBJ1-3, with D possibly TRBD1 on 5 matching bases. V was pared by 2 bases and J by 1 base, with 12 bases between. This CDR3 region has 16 residues. Looked up from germline, CDR1 is SNHLY and CDR2 is FYNNEI. The CDR3 reads CASSETGGRSGNTIYF. The CDR3 nucleotides are TGTGCCAGCAGTGAAACGGGGGGTAGGTCTGGAAACACCATATATTTT.